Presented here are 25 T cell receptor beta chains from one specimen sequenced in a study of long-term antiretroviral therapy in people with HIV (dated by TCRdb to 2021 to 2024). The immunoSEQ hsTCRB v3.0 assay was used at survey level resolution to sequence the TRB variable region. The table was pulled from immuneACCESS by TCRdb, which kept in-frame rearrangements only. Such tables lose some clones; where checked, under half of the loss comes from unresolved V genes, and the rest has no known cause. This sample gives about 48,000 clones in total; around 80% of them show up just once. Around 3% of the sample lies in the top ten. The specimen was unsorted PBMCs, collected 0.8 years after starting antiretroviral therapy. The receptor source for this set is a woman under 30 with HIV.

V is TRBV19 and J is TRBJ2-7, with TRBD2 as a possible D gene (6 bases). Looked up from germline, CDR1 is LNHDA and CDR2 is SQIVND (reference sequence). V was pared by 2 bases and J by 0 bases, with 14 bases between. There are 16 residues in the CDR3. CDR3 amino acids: CASSISTGTGSYEQYF. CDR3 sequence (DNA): TGTGCCAGTAGTATAAGTACCGGGACTGGCTCCTACGAGCAGTACTTC. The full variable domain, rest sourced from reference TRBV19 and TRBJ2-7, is DGGITQSPKYLFRKEGQNVTLSCEQNLNHDAMYWYRQDPGQGLRLIYYSQIVNDFQKGDIAEGYSVSREKKESFPLTVTSAQKNPTAFYLCASSISTGTGSYEQYFGPGTRLTVT.

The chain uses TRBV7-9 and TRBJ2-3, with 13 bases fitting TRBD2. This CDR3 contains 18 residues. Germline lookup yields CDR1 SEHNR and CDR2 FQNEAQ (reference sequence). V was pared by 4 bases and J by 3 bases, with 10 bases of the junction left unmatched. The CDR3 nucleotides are TGTGCCAGCAGCTCCCCTCCGGGACTAGCGGGATATACAGATACGCAGTATTTT. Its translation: CASSSPPGLAGYTDTQYF.

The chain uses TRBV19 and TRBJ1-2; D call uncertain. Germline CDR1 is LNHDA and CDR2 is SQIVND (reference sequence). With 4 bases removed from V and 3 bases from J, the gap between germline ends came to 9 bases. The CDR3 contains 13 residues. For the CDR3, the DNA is TGTGCCAGTAGTACTACCTTCGACTATGGCTACACCTTC. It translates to CASSTTFDYGYTF.

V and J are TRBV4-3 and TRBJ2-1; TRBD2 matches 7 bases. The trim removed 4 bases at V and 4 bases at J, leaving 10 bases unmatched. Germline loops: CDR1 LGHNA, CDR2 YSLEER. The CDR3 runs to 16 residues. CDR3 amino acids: CASSPRGWGGYNEQFF. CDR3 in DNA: TGCGCCAGCAGCCCCCGAGGTTGGGGGGGTTACAATGAGCAGTTCTTC.

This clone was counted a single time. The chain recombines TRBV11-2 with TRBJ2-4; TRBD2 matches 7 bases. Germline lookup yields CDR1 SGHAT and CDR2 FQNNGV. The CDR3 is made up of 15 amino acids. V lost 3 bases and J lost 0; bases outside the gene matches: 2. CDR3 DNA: TGTGCCAGCAGCTTCCAGCGGGGAGCCAAAAACATTCAGTACTTC. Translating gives CASSFQRGAKNIQYF.

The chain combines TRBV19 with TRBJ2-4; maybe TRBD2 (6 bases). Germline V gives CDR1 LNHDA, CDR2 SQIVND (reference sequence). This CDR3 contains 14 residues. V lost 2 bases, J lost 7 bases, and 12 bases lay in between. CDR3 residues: CASSITGEGNIQYF. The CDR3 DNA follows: TGTGCCAGTAGTATAACGGGAGAGGGTAACATTCAGTACTTC. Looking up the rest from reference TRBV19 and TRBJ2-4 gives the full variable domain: DGGITQSPKYLFRKEGQNVTLSCEQNLNHDAMYWYRQDPGQGLRLIYYSQIVNDFQKGDIAEGYSVSREKKESFPLTVTSAQKNPTAFYLCASSITGEGNIQYFGAGTRLSVL.

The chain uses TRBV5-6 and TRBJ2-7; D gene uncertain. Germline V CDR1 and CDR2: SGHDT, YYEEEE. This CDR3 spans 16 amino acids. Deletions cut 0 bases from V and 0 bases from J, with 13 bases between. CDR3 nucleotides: TGTGCCAGCAGCTTGGACGGAAGGCCTTTCTCCTACGAGCAGTACTTC. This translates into CASSLDGRPFSYEQYF.

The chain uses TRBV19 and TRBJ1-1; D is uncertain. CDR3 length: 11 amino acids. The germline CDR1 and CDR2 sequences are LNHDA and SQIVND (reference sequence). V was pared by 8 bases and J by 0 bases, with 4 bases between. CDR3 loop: CASFLNTEAFF. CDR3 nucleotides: TGTGCCAGTTTTTTGAACACTGAAGCTTTCTTT.

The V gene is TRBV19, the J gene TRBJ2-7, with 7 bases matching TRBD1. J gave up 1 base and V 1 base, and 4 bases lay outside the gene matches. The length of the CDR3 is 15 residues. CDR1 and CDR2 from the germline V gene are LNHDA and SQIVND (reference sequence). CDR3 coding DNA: TGTGCCAGTAGTATAGGGACAGGTCTTTCCTACGAGCAGTACTTC. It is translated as CASSIGTGLSYEQYF.

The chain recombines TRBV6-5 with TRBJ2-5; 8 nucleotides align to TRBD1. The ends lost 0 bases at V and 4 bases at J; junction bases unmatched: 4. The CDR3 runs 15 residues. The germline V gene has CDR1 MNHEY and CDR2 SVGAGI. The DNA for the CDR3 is TGTGCCAGCAGTTACTCGGGACAGGCAATAGAGACCCAGTACTTC. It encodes CASSYSGQAIETQYF.

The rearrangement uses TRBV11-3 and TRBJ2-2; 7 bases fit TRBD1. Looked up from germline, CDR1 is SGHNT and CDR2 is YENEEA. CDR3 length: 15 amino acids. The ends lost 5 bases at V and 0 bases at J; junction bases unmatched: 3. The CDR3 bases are TGTGCCAGCAGCATCGGGACAGCGAACACCGGGGAGCTGTTTTTT. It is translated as CASSIGTANTGELFF. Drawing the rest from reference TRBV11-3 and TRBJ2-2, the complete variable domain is EAGVVQSPRYKIIEKKQPVAFWCNPISGHNTLYWYLQNLGQGPELLIRYENEEAVDDSQLPKDRFSAERLKGVDSTLKIQPAELGDSAVYLCASSIGTANTGELFFGEGSRLTVL.

CDR3 sequence (DNA): TGCGCCAGCAGCTTGTCTTCTGGAAACACCATATATTTT. Translating gives CASSLSSGNTIYF. J is TRBJ1-3 and V is TRBV5-1; D gene unclear. Germline loops: CDR1 SGHRS, CDR2 YFSETQ. V dropped 1 base and J dropped 1 base, with 3 bases sitting between them. This CDR3 is built from 13 residues.

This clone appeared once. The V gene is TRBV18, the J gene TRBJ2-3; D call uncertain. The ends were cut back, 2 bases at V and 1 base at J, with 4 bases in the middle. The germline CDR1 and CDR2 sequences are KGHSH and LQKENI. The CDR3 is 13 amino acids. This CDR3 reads CASSPGGTDTQYF. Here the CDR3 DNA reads TGTGCCAGCTCACCAGGGGGCACAGATACGCAGTATTTT.

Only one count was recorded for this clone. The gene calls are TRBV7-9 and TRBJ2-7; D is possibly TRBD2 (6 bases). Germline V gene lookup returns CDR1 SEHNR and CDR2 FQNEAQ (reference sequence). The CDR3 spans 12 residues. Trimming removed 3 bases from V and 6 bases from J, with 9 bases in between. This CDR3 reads CASSFTGGEQYF. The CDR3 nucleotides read TGTGCCAGCAGCTTTACCGGGGGCGAGCAGTACTTC.

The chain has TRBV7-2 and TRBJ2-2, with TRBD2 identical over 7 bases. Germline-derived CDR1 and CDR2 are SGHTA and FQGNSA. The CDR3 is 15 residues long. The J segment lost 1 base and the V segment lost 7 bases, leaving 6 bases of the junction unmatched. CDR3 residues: CASTPLAVNTGELFF. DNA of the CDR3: TGTGCCAGCACCCCTCTAGCGGTGAACACCGGGGAGCTGTTTTTT.

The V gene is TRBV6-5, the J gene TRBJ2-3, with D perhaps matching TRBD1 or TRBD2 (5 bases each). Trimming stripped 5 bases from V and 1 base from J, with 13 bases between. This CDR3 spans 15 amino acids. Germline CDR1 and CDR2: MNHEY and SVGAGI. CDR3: CASSAMGRGTDTQYF. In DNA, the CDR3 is TGTGCCAGCAGTGCCATGGGACGGGGCACAGATACGCAGTATTTT.

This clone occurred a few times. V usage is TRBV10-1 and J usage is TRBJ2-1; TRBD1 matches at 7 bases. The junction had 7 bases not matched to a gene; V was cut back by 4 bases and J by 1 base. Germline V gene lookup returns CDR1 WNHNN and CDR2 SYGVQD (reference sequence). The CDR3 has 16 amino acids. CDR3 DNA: TGCGCCAGCAGTGCCAAGGACAGGACTTCCTACAATGAGCAGTTCTTC. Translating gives CASSAKDRTSYNEQFF.

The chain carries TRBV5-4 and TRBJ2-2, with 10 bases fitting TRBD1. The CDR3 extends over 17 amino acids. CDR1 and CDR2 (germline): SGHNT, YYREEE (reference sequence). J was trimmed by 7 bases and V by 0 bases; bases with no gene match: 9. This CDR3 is CASSLGRDRGQIGELFF. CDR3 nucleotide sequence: TGTGCCAGCAGCTTGGGACGCGACAGGGGGCAGATCGGGGAGCTGTTTTTT. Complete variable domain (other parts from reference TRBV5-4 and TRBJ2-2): ETGVTQSPTHLIKTRGQQVTLRCSSQSGHNTVSWYQQALGQGPQFIFQYYREEENGRGNFPPRFSGLQFPNYSSELNVNALELDDSALYLCASSLGRDRGQIGELFFGEGSRLTVL.

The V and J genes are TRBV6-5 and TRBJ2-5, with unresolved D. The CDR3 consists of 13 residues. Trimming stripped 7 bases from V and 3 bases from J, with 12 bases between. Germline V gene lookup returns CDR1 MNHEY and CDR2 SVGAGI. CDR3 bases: TGTGCCAGCAAGGGTTCTCGAAAAGAGACCCAGTACTTC. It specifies CASKGSRKETQYF.

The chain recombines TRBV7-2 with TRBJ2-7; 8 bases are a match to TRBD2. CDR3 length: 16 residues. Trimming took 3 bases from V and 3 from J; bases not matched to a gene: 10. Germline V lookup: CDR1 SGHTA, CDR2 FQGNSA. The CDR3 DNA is TGTGCCAGCAGCTTCCCTCACGGGACTAGTGACTACGAGCAGTACTTC. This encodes CASSFPHGTSDYEQYF.

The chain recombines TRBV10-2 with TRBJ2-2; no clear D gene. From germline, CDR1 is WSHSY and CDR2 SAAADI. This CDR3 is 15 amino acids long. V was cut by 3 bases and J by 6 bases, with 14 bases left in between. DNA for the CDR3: TGCGCCAGCAGTGAAACGGTCAAAGGACCCGGGGAGCTGTTTTTT. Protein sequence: CASSETVKGPGELFF.

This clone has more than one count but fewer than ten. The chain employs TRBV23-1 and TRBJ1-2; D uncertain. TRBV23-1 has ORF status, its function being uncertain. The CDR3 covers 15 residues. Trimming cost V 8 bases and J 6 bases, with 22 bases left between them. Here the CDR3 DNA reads TGCGCCAGCGTTTACGGGAGTACCCGTCATCATGGCTACACCTTC. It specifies CASVYGSTRHHGYTF.

CDR3 residues: CATTTGTGTYEQYF. DNA for the CDR3: TGTGCCACAACGACCGGGACAGGGACCTACGAGCAGTACTTC. The chain links TRBV15 to TRBJ2-7, with 9 bases fitting TRBD1. V shed 9 bases and J 2 bases; nucleotides not matched to a gene: 8. CDR1 is LNHNV, CDR2 YYDKDF, per germline (reference sequence). The CDR3 is made up of 14 amino acids.

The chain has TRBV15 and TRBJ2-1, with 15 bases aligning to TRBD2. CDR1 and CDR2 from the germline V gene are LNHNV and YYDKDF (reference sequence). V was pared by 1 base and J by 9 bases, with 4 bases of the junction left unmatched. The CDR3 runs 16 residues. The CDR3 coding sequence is TGTGCCACCAGCAGAGGCGGACTAGCGGGAGGGATTGAGCAGTTCTTC. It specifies CATSRGGLAGGIEQFF.

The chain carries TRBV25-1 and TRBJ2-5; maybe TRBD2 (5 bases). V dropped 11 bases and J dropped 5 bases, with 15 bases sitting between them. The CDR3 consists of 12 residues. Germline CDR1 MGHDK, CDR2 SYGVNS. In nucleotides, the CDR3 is TGTGCCTCATGGGGAGATTTGGAGACCCAGTACTTC. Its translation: CASWGDLETQYF.